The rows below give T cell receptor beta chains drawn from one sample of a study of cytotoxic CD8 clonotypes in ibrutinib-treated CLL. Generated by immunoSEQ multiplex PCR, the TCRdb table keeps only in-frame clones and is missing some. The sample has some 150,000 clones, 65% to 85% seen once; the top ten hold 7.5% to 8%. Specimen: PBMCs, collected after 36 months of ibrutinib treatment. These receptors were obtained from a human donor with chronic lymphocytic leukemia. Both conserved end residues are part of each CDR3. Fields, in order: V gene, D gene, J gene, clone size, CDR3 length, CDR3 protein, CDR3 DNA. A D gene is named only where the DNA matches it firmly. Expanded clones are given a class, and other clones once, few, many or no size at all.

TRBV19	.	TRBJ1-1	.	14	CASSIRRMNTEAFF	TGTGCCAGTAGTATACGGAGGATGAACACTGAAGCTTTCTTT
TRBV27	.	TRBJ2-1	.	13	CASSLLLSDEQFF	TGTGCCAGCAGTTTATTACTAAGCGATGAGCAGTTCTTC
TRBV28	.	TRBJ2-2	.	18	CASSSIYGGRSNTGELFF	TGTGCCAGCAGTTCGATATATGGGGGGCGTTCTAACACCGGGGAGCTGTTTTTT
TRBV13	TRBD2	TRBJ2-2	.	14	CASRFLADYGELFF	TGTGCCAGCAGATTCCTAGCGGACTATGGGGAGCTGTTTTTT
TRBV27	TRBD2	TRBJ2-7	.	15	CASNTLAGGDYEQYF	TGTGCCAGCAATACGCTAGCGGGAGGCGACTACGAGCAGTACTTC
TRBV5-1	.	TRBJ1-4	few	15	CASSLVGATNEKLFF	TGCGCCAGCAGCTTGGTTGGTGCAACTAATGAAAAACTGTTTTTT
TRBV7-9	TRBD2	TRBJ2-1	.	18	CASSPGVRRGKTYNEQFF	TGTGCCAGCAGCCCCGGGGTTAGGCGGGGGAAGACCTACAATGAGCAGTTCTTC
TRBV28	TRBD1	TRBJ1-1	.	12	CASSTGGTEAFF	TGTGCCAGCAGTACAGGGGGCACTGAAGCTTTCTTT
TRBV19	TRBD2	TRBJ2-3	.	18	CASSIRGGARFSTDTQYF	TGTGCCAGTAGTATCCGCGGGGGGGCCCGATTTAGCACAGATACGCAGTATTTT
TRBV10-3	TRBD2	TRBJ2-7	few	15	CAIRTTGGGSYEQYF	TGTGCCATCAGGACCACGGGCGGGGGATCCTACGAGCAGTACTTC
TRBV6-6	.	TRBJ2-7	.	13	CASSYAMGYEQYF	TGTGCCAGCAGTTACGCGATGGGCTACGAGCAGTACTTC
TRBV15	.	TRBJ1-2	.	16	CATSRERIGSTYGYTF	TGTGCCACCAGCAGAGAGAGAATAGGCTCAACGTATGGCTACACCTTC
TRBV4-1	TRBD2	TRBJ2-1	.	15	CASSQPGLVFNEQFF	TGCGCCAGCAGCCAACCAGGACTAGTCTTCAATGAGCAGTTCTTC
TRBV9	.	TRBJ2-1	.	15	CASSVESRTDNEQFF	TGTGCCAGCAGCGTAGAGTCCAGGACAGACAATGAGCAGTTCTTC
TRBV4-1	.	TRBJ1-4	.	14	CASSWGEQDEKLFF	TGCGCCAGCAGCTGGGGGGAGCAGGATGAAAAACTGTTTTTT
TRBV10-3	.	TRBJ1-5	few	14	CAISGPQGNQPQHF	TGTGCCATCAGTGGCCCGCAGGGAAACCAGCCCCAGCATTTT
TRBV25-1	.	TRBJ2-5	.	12	CASSPGWETQYF	TGTGCCAGCAGTCCAGGGTGGGAGACCCAGTACTTC
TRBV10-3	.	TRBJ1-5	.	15	CATADRRHSNQPQHF	TGTGCCACCGCCGACAGGAGGCATAGCAATCAGCCCCAGCATTTT
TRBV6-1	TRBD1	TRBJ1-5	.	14	CASSATGSVQPQHF	TGTGCCAGCAGTGCGACAGGGAGCGTTCAGCCCCAGCATTTT
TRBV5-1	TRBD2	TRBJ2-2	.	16	CASSLGLAGITGELFF	TGCGCCAGCAGCTTGGGACTAGCGGGAATCACCGGGGAGCTGTTTTTT